The clone carrying this T cell receptor (beta chain) was observed a handful of times. The antigen remains unidentified. This sample is part of a study of T-cell reconstitution after alpha-beta-depleted transplantation in children. Study-level results: Most T-cell counts and diversity one year after the transplant came from T cells that were newly produced. As was reported, about two months after transplant, alpha-beta T cells came from several hundred expanded graft clones.

Preparation of the TCRbeta library used unique molecular identifiers. TCRdb re-derived calls from the PCR reads in MiXCR, one entry per CDR3 protein. The sample yields approximately 490,000 distinct CDR3 sequences, under 12% seen once. Trimming removed 6 bases at V and 0 bases at J, with 21 bases between. Germline loops: CDR1 MNHEY, CDR2 SVGEGT. The CDR3 runs to 17 residues. The sample was PBMCs, taken before TCRalphabeta/CD19-depleted stem cell transplant. The rearrangement links TRBV6-2 or TRBV6-3 to TRBJ2-7; TRBD2 is a possible D gene (5 bases). This sequence was found in a child between 2 and 9 years old with inherited bone marrow failure, due to receive a stem cell transplant. The CDR3 DNA follows: TGTGCCAGCAGGAGGGTTGGCCTCTCGAATCCCTCCTACGAGCAGTACTTC. This translates into CASRRVGLSNPSYEQYF.